These 2 T cell receptor beta chains were sequenced from one sample in a study of cytomegalovirus exposure and HLA in healthy donors. The PCR ran on 60 Vbeta and 13 Jbeta primers. Data came from immunoSEQ multiplex PCR; TCRdb stores just in-frame clones and leaves some out. This table holds around 75,000 clones. Specimen: PBMCs. These receptor sequences come from a man aged 50 or older in good health and CMV-seropositive.

The chain has TRBV18 and TRBJ1-5; 9 bases map to TRBD1. This CDR3 has 15 residues. Germline V gene data show CDR1 as KGHSH and CDR2 as LQKENI. The J segment lost 7 bases and the V segment lost 3 bases, leaving 7 bases of the junction unmatched. The CDR3 nucleotides are TGTGCCAGCTCACCTCCGGGACAGGGAAACCAGCCCCAGCATTTT. Translating it yields CASSPPGQGNQPQHF. The variable domain in full, with the rest retrieved from reference TRBV18 and TRBJ1-5, is NAGVMQNPRHLVRRRGQEARLRCSPMKGHSHVYWYRQLPEEGLKFMVYLQKENIIDESGMPKERFSAEFPKEGPSILRIQQVVRGDSAAYFCASSPPGQGNQPQHFGDGTRLSIL.

This chain connects TRBV5-6 to TRBJ1-1; D might be TRBD1 (5 bases). In germline, CDR1 is SGHDT, CDR2 YYEEEE. V lost 7 bases and J lost 6, with 19 bases in between. The CDR3 totals 14 residues. The CDR3: CASGSGQFFAEAFF. The CDR3 DNA reads as TGTGCCAGCGGCTCAGGACAATTCTTTGCTGAAGCTTTCTTT. The whole variable domain, remainder taken from reference TRBV5-6 and TRBJ1-1, is DAGVTQSPTHLIKTRGQQVTLRCSPKSGHDTVSWYQQALGQGPQFIFQYYEEEERQRGNFPDRFSGHQFPNYSSELNVNALLLGDSALYLCASGSGQFFAEAFFGQGTRLTVV.